One T cell receptor (beta chain) is described in this entry. Its antigen is not known. The sample belongs to a study of shared clonotypes between healthy human individuals. This CDR3 region has 13 residues. Trimming took 6 bases from V and 5 from J, leaving 11 bases between them. CDR1 is SGHVS, CDR2 FNYEAQ, per germline. Only in-frame clones appear in the TCRdb table, and some are missing; sequencing was by immunoSEQ multiplex PCR. The table includes roughly 850,000 clones, 96% detected once. CD45RO-negative, CCR7-positively selected cells formed the naive CD8 fraction, excluding terminally differentiated effector memory CD45RA+ cells. General study results and limits: Several donors held about 5% of naive CD4 clonotypes in common. A small donor pool kept down the genetic and exposure-history diversity that was represented. Unshared clonotypes carried lower generation probabilities than those common to all four donors.

V is TRBV7-6 and J is TRBJ2-1; D tentatively reads TRBD1 or TRBD2 (5 bases each). Sequenced material: naive CD8+ T cells sorted from blood. The clonotype was recovered from a man aged 30 to 39 in good health. The CDR3: CASRFGGDNEQFF. CDR3 bases: TGTGCCAGCAGATTTGGGGGAGACAATGAGCAGTTCTTC.